This TCR beta chain is from a study of CD8 T cells in ankylosing spondylitis. The study, taken as a whole, reports: Roughly eight highly homologous variants formed a TCR beta motif that appeared characteristic of ankylosing spondylitis blood. Earlier studies detected some motif variants in reactive arthritis synovial fluid and blood.

As the method for making TCR beta libraries, quantitative 5'-RACE with molecular barcodes was used. One entry per CDR3 protein, called by TCRdb with MiXCR from the 5' RACE reads. The table has some 87,000 distinct CDR3 sequences, approximately 9% seen once. With 2 bases removed from V and 2 bases from J, the gap between germline ends came to 14 bases. The CDR3 has 16 residues. Germline values: CDR1 SGHNT, CDR2 YYREEE (reference sequence). This clonotype was observed a handful of times. Its antigen remains unknown. Sequences were obtained from blood, either unsorted or a sorted T cell fraction (not recorded which). The chain employs TRBV5-4 and TRBJ2-1; possible D gene TRBD1, 7 bases. The sequence derives from a male donor with ankylosing spondylitis or in good health (not recorded which). CDR3 bases: TGTGCCAGCAGCTTCGCGGGACAGCGCGCCTACAATGAGCAGTTCTTC. This sequence encodes CASSFAGQRAYNEQFF.